Below, 21 T cell receptor beta chains from the same sample are listed, as sequenced in a study of control samples from healthy donors and cancer patients. Using immunoSEQ multiplex PCR, the repertoire was profiled, and TCRdb retains in-frame clones only, with some absent. The sample lists roughly 150,000 clones; about 93% were seen once. Sequencing was done on a sample of blood. These receptor sequences come from a man in his fifties in good health.

V and J are TRBV11-2 and TRBJ2-2; D tentatively reads TRBD1 or TRBD2 (6 bases each). Germline CDR1 SGHAT, CDR2 FQNNGV. The V and J ends lost 6 bases and 5 bases respectively, with 10 bases between them. The CDR3 covers 13 residues. The CDR3 here is CASSRGPTGELFF. CDR3 DNA sequence: TGTGCCAGCAGTCGGGGGCCGACCGGGGAGCTGTTTTTT.

This chain connects TRBV7-9 to TRBJ1-2, with D unclear. V was trimmed by 6 bases and J by 4 bases, leaving 12 bases between them. Germline V gene sequence: CDR1 SEHNR, CDR2 FQNEAQ (reference sequence). CDR3 size: 13 residues. Written as DNA, the CDR3 is TGTGCCAGCAGGGCTACAGCGGTCTATGGCTACACCTTC. Its translation is CASRATAVYGYTF.

J is TRBJ2-2 and V is TRBV7-2, with 8 bases that match TRBD1. This CDR3 has 14 amino acids. V was clipped by 1 base and J by 8 bases; unmatched bases: 3. The V gene's germline CDR1 is SGHTA and CDR2 FQGNSA. CDR3: CASSLGTGWGELFF. Here the CDR3 DNA reads TGTGCCAGCAGCTTAGGGACAGGGTGGGGGGAGCTGTTTTTT.

The chain employs TRBV5-1 and TRBJ2-3; D is perhaps TRBD1 (5 bases). Trimming took 0 bases from V and 4 from J, leaving 12 bases between them. Germline assignment: CDR1 SGHRS and CDR2 YFSETQ. The CDR3 has 15 amino acids. The CDR3 region is CASSLAQAQADTQYF. CDR3 nucleotides: TGCGCCAGCAGCTTGGCACAGGCCCAGGCAGATACGCAGTATTTT.

The rearrangement uses TRBV24-1 and TRBJ2-1; the D call may be TRBD1 or TRBD2 (5 bases each). CDR1 is KGHDR, CDR2 SFDVKD, per germline. The CDR3 extends over 12 amino acids. Trimming took 3 bases from V and 9 from J, leaving 8 bases between them. The CDR3, as DNA: TGTGCCACCAGTGATGGGACGGGTGAGCAGTTCTTC. Its translation is CATSDGTGEQFF.

This chain connects TRBV10-3 to TRBJ2-3; 16 nucleotides align to TRBD2. The CDR3 loop spans 19 amino acids. V lost 5 bases, J lost 0 bases, and 8 bases stayed unmatched. The germline V gene encodes CDR1 ENHRY and CDR2 SYGVKD. The CDR3 sequence is CAISSTGTSGGASTDTQYF. CDR3 nucleotide sequence: TGTGCCATCAGTTCAACCGGGACTAGCGGGGGGGCTAGCACAGATACGCAGTATTTT.

The chain joins TRBV27 to TRBJ2-7; 7 bases are a match to TRBD1. The germline V gene encodes CDR1 MNHEY and CDR2 SMNVEV (reference sequence). CDR3 length equals 17 residues. Losses at the gene ends were 5 bases for V and 0 bases for J; bases not matched to a gene: 13. DNA for the CDR3: TGTGCCAGCAGTCCTCTCCTACGACAGGGCCCCTCCTACGAGCAGTACTTC. It translates to CASSPLLRQGPSYEQYF.

This chain joins TRBV3-1 (or the pseudogene TRBV3-2) and TRBJ2-2, with 10 bases aligning to TRBD2. V shed 3 bases and J 0 bases; nucleotides not matched to a gene: 1. The CDR3 totals 16 residues. In germline, CDR1 is LGHDT, CDR2 YNNKEL (reference sequence). The CDR3 reads CASSQGLATNTGELFF. DNA of the CDR3: TGTGCCAGCAGCCAGGGACTAGCGACGAACACCGGGGAGCTGTTTTTT.

This sequence joins TRBV4-1 and TRBJ1-5, with D unresolved. CDR3 length: 15 amino acids. V was cut by 1 base and J by 7 bases, with 14 bases left in between. Germline V gives CDR1 MGHRA, CDR2 YSYEKL. CDR3 in DNA: TGCGCCAGCAGCCAAGGTCCGGGATTAGCCCAGCCCCAGCATTTT. Amino acid sequence: CASSQGPGLAQPQHF.

The chain employs TRBV9 and TRBJ2-2; maybe TRBD1 (6 bases). Germline V gene lookup returns CDR1 SGDLS and CDR2 YYNGEE. Trimming took off 4 bases at V and 0 bases at J, with 10 bases between the two ends. This CDR3 spans 15 amino acids. The CDR3 DNA reads TGTGCCAGCAGCTTCGGGACACCGAACACCGGGGAGCTGTTTTTT. It encodes CASSFGTPNTGELFF.

The V call is TRBV19, the J call TRBJ2-3; a possible D gene is TRBD2 (6 bases). CDR1 and CDR2 (germline): LNHDA, SQIVND (reference sequence). The CDR3 spans 15 residues. Trimming cost V 4 bases and J 6 bases, with 17 bases left between them. As DNA, the CDR3 is TGTGCCAGTAGTAGAAGGGCGGGGTATCGGGATACGCAGTATTTT. This sequence encodes CASSRRAGYRDTQYF.

The V gene is TRBV18, the J gene TRBJ1-3, with unresolved D. The V end lost 2 bases, the J end lost 0 bases, and 11 bases lay between the germline ends. The V gene's germline CDR1 is KGHSH and CDR2 LQKENI. This CDR3 comprises 16 residues. CDR3 bases: TGTGCCAGCTCACCAGGGGTCAGTGACTCTGGAAACACCATATATTTT. It encodes CASSPGVSDSGNTIYF.

The chain carries TRBV12-3 or TRBV12-4 and TRBJ2-7, with D maybe TRBD1 (6 bases). V was cut by 2 bases and J by 4 bases, with 9 bases left in between. The CDR3 has 13 residues. The CDR3: CASSLSQGYEQYF. In DNA form, the CDR3 reads TGTGCCAGCAGTTTATCACAGGGTTACGAGCAGTACTTC.

V is TRBV7-9 and J is TRBJ1-2, with D unclear. The germline gives CDR1 SEHNR, CDR2 FQNEAQ (reference sequence). This CDR3 has 11 residues. Trimming took off 7 bases at V and 7 bases at J, with 10 bases between the two ends. For the CDR3, the DNA is TGTGCCAGCACCTCATCGGTTGGCTACACCTTC. Translated, it gives CASTSSVGYTF.

The chain employs TRBV27 and TRBJ2-1; unclear D gene. Germline V lookup: CDR1 MNHEY, CDR2 SMNVEV (reference sequence). There are 12 residues in the CDR3. The V end was cut by 6 bases, the J end by 6 bases, with 9 bases between. In DNA, the CDR3 is TGTGCCAGCAGAGAGCGTTCCAATGAGCAGTTCTTC. It is translated as CASRERSNEQFF.

The CDR3 spells CASSSPRREGLHEQFF. The CDR3 DNA reads TGTGCCAGCAGCTCCCCGCGGCGGGAGGGACTCCATGAGCAGTTCTTC. The chain combines TRBV11-2 with TRBJ2-1, with 9 nucleotides matching TRBD2. Trimming took 4 bases from V and 8 from J; bases not matched to a gene: 12. This CDR3 contains 16 residues. Germline V gene lookup returns CDR1 SGHAT and CDR2 FQNNGV.

This clone was counted a single time. V and J are TRBV19 and TRBJ1-5; tentatively, D is TRBD1 (5 bases). Germline V gene data show CDR1 as LNHDA and CDR2 as SQIVND (reference sequence). CDR3 length: 15 residues. The V end was cut by 7 bases, the J end by 0 bases, with 13 bases between. The CDR3 sequence: CASTGGYYSNQPQHF. For the CDR3, the DNA is TGTGCCAGTACCGGGGGGTATTATAGCAATCAGCCCCAGCATTTT.

The chain couples TRBV19 to TRBJ1-4; D not resolved. The CDR3 length is 13 residues. Trimming removed 7 bases at V and 8 bases at J, with 14 bases between. Germline values: CDR1 LNHDA, CDR2 SQIVND (reference sequence). The CDR3 DNA follows: TGTGCCAGTATTCCCCAGGCGGGAGAAAAACTGTTTTTT. Translated, it gives CASIPQAGEKLFF.

The V gene is TRBV7-8, the J gene TRBJ1-6, with D possibly TRBD1 on 6 matching bases. The V gene lost 5 bases and the J gene lost 7 bases, with 18 bases spanning the gap. Germline V gives CDR1 SGHVS, CDR2 FQNEAQ. This CDR3 has 16 amino acids. The CDR3 coding sequence is TGTGCCAGCAGCCGGGAACAGGGAATTCCCAATTCACCCCTCCACTTT. Translation gives CASSREQGIPNSPLHF.

The chain couples TRBV9 to TRBJ1-6; D gene uncertain. CDR1 is SGDLS, CDR2 YYNGEE, per germline. Trimming removed 3 bases from V and 5 bases from J, with 9 bases in between. This CDR3 spans 14 amino acids. CDR3 protein: CASSARMDNSPLHF. The CDR3 nucleotides read TGTGCCAGCAGCGCCAGAATGGATAATTCACCCCTCCACTTT.

The chain recombines TRBV6-5 with TRBJ1-2; D uncertain. V dropped 2 bases and J dropped 6 bases, with 13 bases sitting between them. The germline V gene has CDR1 MNHEY and CDR2 SVGAGI. The CDR3 contains 14 residues. The DNA for the CDR3 is TGTGCCAGCAGTTACCGGTTAACTTCAAATGGCTACACCTTC. This gives the protein CASSYRLTSNGYTF.